This T cell receptor (beta chain) emerged from a study of regulatory T cells in long-lasting Graves disease (TCRdb year 2021). Notes on the research overall: Newly diagnosed Graves' disease patients had taken antithyroid drugs for less than 3 months. Peripheral blood TCR sequencing and RNA sequencing compared persistent Graves' disease patients with newly diagnosed Graves' disease patients. The study took place in China and was registered as a clinical trial. A total of around 33 samples were covered by TCR sequencing, comprising approximately 13 persistent and about 20 newly diagnosed Graves' disease patients.

Here is what the overall study found, with its caveats: The small sample size was acknowledged by the authors as a limitation that may reduce accuracy. Only peripheral blood was studied, because thyroid tissue, the primary lesion, was inaccessible. TRBV28, TRBJ1-2 and TRBJ2-5 were preferentially used in persistent disease, while TRBV20-1 and TRBJ2-1 were favored in newly diagnosed disease. Only the TCR beta chain was sequenced and analyzed. Compared with newly diagnosed patients, patients with persistent Graves' disease had lower TCR Shannon entropy and fewer highly expanded clones, which suggests clonal expansion. Persistent patients shared more public clonotypes among themselves (2,741) than newly diagnosed patients did (approximately 870).

Library creation used multiplex PCR. The instrument was an Illumina HiSeq 4000. TCR beta libraries were built with iRepertoire HTBI primers and Arm-PCR amplification of CDR3 regions. PCR products were gel purified before sequencing. The published analysis was carried out like this. Gene usage analysis of CDR3 amino acid clonotypes relied on the roughly 58 TRBV and about 15 TRBJ segments identified across samples. COPE and FqMerger were used to merge the filtered high-quality paired reads into contigs. Contigs were aligned with BLAST to IMGT TRBV, TRBD and TRBJ reference genes, and CDR3 was defined per IMGT. Highly expanded clones were defined as clonotypes with a frequency above 0.1%. Shannon entropy served as the measure of repertoire diversity, while the Gini coefficient captured V-J evenness. A clonotype found in more than one individual was treated as public. TCRdb trimmed public reads at Q25 via fastp, called clones via MiXCR and kept in-frame beta chains. A single entry per CDR3 protein holds the most common genes and DNA from its merged rows. None of the V and J calls come from the authors' own analysis; TCRdb made them. A total of fewer than 350,000 distinct CDR3 sequences appear in this sample, approximately 20% of them only once. The top ten clonotypes cover roughly 35% of the sample.

This clonotype was counted at least ten times. Its binding antigen is unknown. No much larger clonotype is one base removed from it; base qualities were not supplied. From a lookup of the germline V gene, CDR1 and CDR2 are SGHAT and FQNNGV. The CDR3 goes from the cysteine to the phenylalanine over 12 residues. Only the CDR3 part of the read is kept: 36 bases, read in frame from the first base. V lost 5 bases and J lost 15 bases; the stretch between them is 14 bases long. In the paper's terms, the time point label means: newly diagnosed GD, antithyroid drugs for less than 3 months. RNA was extracted from PBMCs in TRIzol for both TCR sequencing and RNA sequencing. The diagnosis of Graves' disease was made according to American Thyroid Association guidelines. Patients were recruited from an endocrinology department in Xi'an, China. Each patient gave roughly 10 milliliters of peripheral blood, collected in an EDTA anticoagulant tube. Ficoll Paque Plus density gradient separation was used to isolate PBMCs, and no further T cell sorting was done. An Agilent 2100 Bioanalyzer and agarose gel were used to check RNA quality, and a NanoDrop 2000 was used to measure RNA concentration.

The specimen comprised peripheral blood mononuclear cells (PBMCs), sampled at new diagnosis, from a patient treated with antithyroid drugs. The rearrangement joined TRBV11-2 to TRBJ1-6; the best D guess is TRBD1, with 5 bases matching. The clonotype originates from a female donor with Graves disease. The CDR3 loop reads CASSDSGGVLHF. The DNA sequence is as follows: TGTGCCAGCAGCGATAGTGGGGGTGTCCTCCACTTT.